This T cell receptor beta chain originates from a study of T cells after yellow fever vaccination. From the 5' RACE reads, TCRdb called clonotypes with MiXCR, one entry per CDR3 protein. The sample holds about 400,000 distinct CDR3 sequences; roughly 11% are singletons and the top ten take less than 20%. Points on this clonotype: As yet, its antigen is unknown.

Findings and limits, study-wide: Abundant clonotypes (contaminants from the bulk population) could be present in FACS-sorted repertoires.

The starting material was PBMCs, obtained on the day of the first yellow fever vaccination. This TCR was recovered from a man aged 18 to 29 who received the YFV17D yellow fever vaccine.

CDR3 nucleotides: TGTGCCAGCAGTAACTGGGGCACTGAAGCTTTCTTT. Its protein product is CASSNWGTEAFF. The chain links TRBV6-2 or TRBV6-3 to TRBJ1-1; D gene unclear. This CDR3 spans 12 amino acids. The germline V gene has CDR1 MNHEY and CDR2 SVGEGT. Trimming shortened V by 5 bases and J by 4 bases, and 8 bases separated the two germline ends.